What follows are 24 T cell receptor beta chains derived from one specimen sequenced in a study of blood T cell repertoires in COVID-19. Profiling relied on immunoSEQ multiplex PCR, and the TCRdb table lists in-frame clones only, not all of them. Of over 120,000 clones detected, around nine tenths appear once; the ten largest clones hold 2.5% to 3%. Sequencing was done on a sample of peripheral blood. Source of these receptors: a man aged 55-75 years with active or convalescent COVID-19.

J is TRBJ2-3 and V is TRBV7-2, with 7 bases aligning to TRBD2. Germline assignment: CDR1 SGHTA and CDR2 FQGNSA. The CDR3 is made up of 17 amino acids. V was clipped by 4 bases and J by 4 bases; unmatched bases: 14. CDR3 DNA sequence: TGTGCCAGCAGCTCTCCGCCGTGGGGGGGACGGGCAGATACGCAGTATTTT. It translates to CASSSPPWGGRADTQYF.

The chain recombines TRBV10-3 with TRBJ2-1; possibly TRBD1 or TRBD2 for D (6 bases each). The V and J ends lost 10 bases and 2 bases respectively, with 15 bases between them. The V gene's germline CDR1 is ENHRY and CDR2 SYGVKD. The CDR3 spans 14 residues. Here the CDR3 reads CATRRGFAYNEQFF. For the CDR3, the DNA is TGTGCCACCAGGAGGGGGTTCGCCTACAATGAGCAGTTCTTC.

The genes are TRBV7-9 and TRBJ1-2; unclear D gene. Trimming took 7 bases from V and 4 from J, leaving 16 bases between them. This CDR3 is built from 14 residues. Per germline, CDR1 SEHNR and CDR2 FQNEAQ (reference sequence). CDR3 DNA sequence: TGTGCCAGCACCCTCCCCCCAGGTCCCTATGGCTACACCTTC. This sequence encodes CASTLPPGPYGYTF. Full variable domain (missing parts from reference TRBV7-9 and TRBJ1-2): DTGVSQNPRHKITKRGQNVTFRCDPISEHNRLYWYRQTLGQGPEFLTYFQNEAQLEKSRLLSDRFSAERPKGSFSTLEIQRTEQGDSAMYLCASTLPPGPYGYTFGSGTRLTVV.

The chain recombines TRBV2 with TRBJ1-2; 9 bases are shared with TRBD1. Germline V lookup: CDR1 SNHLY, CDR2 FYNNEI. V shed 4 bases and J 7 bases; nucleotides not matched to a gene: 4. The CDR3 loop spans 13 amino acids. This chain's CDR3 is CASSGGTGPGYTF. The DNA of the CDR3 is TGTGCCAGCAGTGGGGGGACAGGGCCTGGCTACACCTTC.

This rearrangement joins TRBV9 to TRBJ2-2; D is ambiguous. The ends were cut back, 4 bases at V and 1 base at J, with 11 bases in the middle. Germline lookup yields CDR1 SGDLS and CDR2 YYNGEE. The CDR3 contains 15 residues. CDR3 region: CASSPSGQNTGELFF. CDR3 coding DNA: TGTGCCAGCAGCCCCTCTGGGCAGAACACCGGGGAGCTGTTTTTT.

CDR3 amino acids: CATQSLTPQETQYF. The CDR3 bases are TGTGCCACCCAATCCTTAACACCCCAAGAGACCCAGTACTTC. This sequence joins TRBV2 and TRBJ2-5, with D unclear. The CDR3 has 14 residues. V lost 10 bases to trimming and J lost 1 base, with 16 bases between them. Germline CDR1 and CDR2: SNHLY and FYNNEI.

The chain uses TRBV6-6 and TRBJ1-3; D might be TRBD1 (6 bases). The CDR3 length is 19 residues. The germline CDR1 and CDR2 sequences are MNHNY and SVGAGI (reference sequence). V shed 5 bases and J shed 0 bases, with 23 bases lying between them. As DNA, the CDR3 is TGTGCCAGCAGTCAATTAACCGGGACACGAACTTACTCTGGAAACACCATATATTTT. Encoded protein: CASSQLTGTRTYSGNTIYF.

Of note for this clone: The sample has other DNA sequences that encode this CDR3 too. The V and J genes are TRBV20-1 and TRBJ2-5; no clear D. This CDR3 comprises 11 residues. Germline CDR1 reads DFQATT; CDR2 reads SNEGSKA (reference sequence). With 2 bases removed from V and 5 bases from J, the gap between germline ends came to 6 bases. As DNA, the CDR3 is TGCAGTGCTAGAAGCAGGGAGACCCAGTACTTC. It is translated as CSARSRETQYF.

This clone turned up a few times. Other DNA sequences in this specimen translate into the identical CDR3. This chain joins TRBV29-1 and TRBJ1-3; D is perhaps TRBD1 (5 bases). The V end lost 5 bases, the J end lost 4 bases, and 9 bases lay between the germline ends. Looked up from germline, CDR1 is SQVTM and CDR2 is ANQGSEA. The CDR3 runs 12 residues. The CDR3 nucleotides are TGCAGCGTTAAGGGGCAAGGAAACACCATATATTTT. It translates to CSVKGQGNTIYF. The full variable domain, its missing parts supplied by reference TRBV29-1 and TRBJ1-3, is SAVISQKPSRDICQRGTSLTIQCQVDSQVTMMFWYRQQPGQSLTLIATANQGSEATYESGFVIDKFPISRPNLTFSTLTVSNMSPEDSSIYLCSVKGQGNTIYFGEGSWLTVV.

J is TRBJ1-2 and V is TRBV30; the D gene is possibly TRBD1 (6 bases). Trimming stripped 0 bases from V and 3 bases from J, with 14 bases between. Germline assignment: CDR1 GTSNPN and CDR2 SVGIG (reference sequence). The CDR3 spans 15 residues. The CDR3, as DNA: TGTGCCTGGAGTGTAGCTGGGGGCATTTACTATGGCTACACCTTC. Protein sequence: CAWSVAGGIYYGYTF.

This clone was observed once. The chain recombines TRBV13 with TRBJ1-1; TRBD1 might be the D (6 bases). This CDR3 has 16 residues. Trimming took off 4 bases at V and 3 bases at J, with 18 bases between the two ends. Germline V gives CDR1 PRHDT, CDR2 FYEKMQ (reference sequence). As DNA, the CDR3 is TGTGCCAGCAGCTCCCTGAGGGGGGGCAAGTACACTGAAGCTTTCTTT. Protein sequence: CASSSLRGGKYTEAFF.

V gene TRBV19 combines with J gene TRBJ2-1; 7 nucleotides align to TRBD1. This CDR3 spans 14 amino acids. J gave up 6 bases and V 6 bases, and 8 bases lay outside the gene matches. Germline V gene sequence: CDR1 LNHDA, CDR2 SQIVND (reference sequence). DNA for the CDR3: TGTGCCAGTAGGCCAAACAGGGGTGTCAATGAGCAGTTCTTC. Protein sequence: CASRPNRGVNEQFF.

This clone was recorded a few times. The rearrangement joins TRBV24-1 to TRBJ2-2; tentative D call: TRBD2 (5 bases). CDR3 size: 16 residues. V lost 3 bases to trimming and J lost 2 bases, with 12 bases between them. CDR1 is KGHDR and CDR2 is SFDVKD in the germline V gene. The DNA for the CDR3 is TGTGCCACCAGTGATCCAAGGACGGGAAACACCGGGGAGCTGTTTTTT. As protein: CATSDPRTGNTGELFF.

This chain connects TRBV4-3 to TRBJ2-1; possible D gene TRBD2, 5 bases. The CDR3 is 11 amino acids. Trimming took 4 bases from V and 15 from J, leaving 13 bases between them. Germline CDR1 is LGHNA and CDR2 is YSLEER. CDR3 nucleotides: TGCGCCAGCAGCCTTCCGGGAAAGGGGTTCTTC. Its protein is CASSLPGKGFF.

V and J are TRBV7-2 and TRBJ1-1, with D uncertain. CDR1 is SGHTA, CDR2 FQGNSA, per germline. The CDR3 is made up of 14 amino acids. Trimming removed 1 base at V and 3 bases at J, with 9 bases between. The CDR3, as DNA: TGTGCCAGCAGCTTAGTTAGCAGCCACACTGAAGCTTTCTTT. This sequence encodes CASSLVSSHTEAFF.

The chain links TRBV28 to TRBJ1-3; TRBD1 matches 9 bases. V was clipped by 4 bases and J by 8 bases; unmatched bases: 9. CDR1 MDHEN and CDR2 SYDVKM come from the germline V gene. This CDR3 has 15 residues. This chain's CDR3 is CASSSGTGIGYTIYF. CDR3 nucleotides: TGTGCCAGCAGTTCCGGGACAGGGATAGGGTACACCATATATTTT. The full variable domain, in which reference TRBV28 and TRBJ1-3 provide the parts outside the CDR3, is DVKVTQSSRYLVKRTGEKVFLECVQDMDHENMFWYRQDPGLGLRLIYFSYDVKMKEKGDIPEGYSVSREKKERFSLILESASTNQTSMYLCASSSGTGIGYTIYFGEGSWLTVV.

The count of this clone is one. The chain combines TRBV2 with TRBJ2-3; a possible D gene is TRBD1 (6 bases). Germline V gene lookup returns CDR1 SNHLY and CDR2 FYNNEI. The germline V and J ends were trimmed by 2 bases and 9 bases, with 9 bases remaining between them. CDR3 length: 12 residues. CDR3: CASSERQGTQYF. The CDR3 DNA reads as TGTGCCAGCAGTGAACGCCAGGGGACGCAGTATTTT. Based on the CDR3 plus reference TRBV2 and TRBJ2-3, the full variable domain is EPEVTQTPSHQVTQMGQEVILRCVPISNHLYFYWYRQILGQKVEFLVSFYNNEISEKSEIFDDQFSVERPDGSNFTLKIRSTKLEDSAMYFCASSERQGTQYFGPGTRLTVL.

This clone was recorded a few times. The chain carries TRBV5-1 and TRBJ2-1; D possibly corresponds to TRBD1 (6 bases). The germline V gene encodes CDR1 SGHRS and CDR2 YFSETQ. The V end lost 4 bases, the J end lost 4 bases, and 12 bases lay between the germline ends. The CDR3 runs to 14 residues. The CDR3 loop is CASSLGTIYNEQFF. CDR3 in DNA: TGCGCCAGCAGCCTCGGGACAATTTACAATGAGCAGTTCTTC. The entire variable domain, with the rest obtained from reference TRBV5-1 and TRBJ2-1, is as follows: KAGVTQTPRYLIKTRGQQVTLSCSPISGHRSVSWYQQTPGQGLQFLFEYFSETQRNKGNFPGRFSGRQFSNSRSEMNVSTLELGDSALYLCASSLGTIYNEQFFGPGTRLTVL.

For the CDR3, the DNA is TGTGCCAGCAGCTTGACTGCTCCTAACTATGGCTACACCTTC. Protein product: CASSLTAPNYGYTF. The gene calls are TRBV5-5 and TRBJ1-2; D is uncertain. There are 14 residues in the CDR3. V was shortened by 1 base and J by 0 bases, with 7 bases between the two germline ends. Germline-derived CDR1 and CDR2 are SGHKS and YYEKEE (reference sequence).

The V gene is TRBV3-1 (or the pseudogene TRBV3-2), the J gene TRBJ2-1, with TRBD2 identical over 16 bases. Germline loops: CDR1 LGHDT, CDR2 YNNKEL (reference sequence). J lost 13 bases, V lost 1 base, and 4 bases had no gene match. CDR3 length: 15 amino acids. CDR3 DNA: TGTGCCAGCAGCCAAGGGGGGACTAGCGGGAGGGAACAGTTCTTC. This gives the protein CASSQGGTSGREQFF.

The V call is TRBV2, the J call TRBJ2-1; 9 bases are shared with TRBD1. The J segment lost 6 bases and the V segment lost 4 bases, leaving 4 bases of the junction unmatched. The CDR3 has 14 residues. Germline V lookup: CDR1 SNHLY, CDR2 FYNNEI. The CDR3 spells CASSGRGQGNEQFF. Written as DNA, the CDR3 is TGTGCCAGCAGTGGCCGGGGACAGGGCAATGAGCAGTTCTTC.

This clone was found once. CDR3 DNA: TGTGCCACCAGAGCTAGCGGGGGGGCCTTGGAGCAGTTCTTC. Translated, it gives CATRASGGALEQFF. The chain links TRBV24-1 to TRBJ2-1; 12 bases align to TRBD2. This CDR3 contains 14 residues. Trimming took 7 bases from V and 10 from J; bases not matched to a gene: 7. Per germline, CDR1 KGHDR and CDR2 SFDVKD.

The chain employs TRBV29-1 and TRBJ1-1, with no clear D. CDR1 SQVTM and CDR2 ANQGSEA come from the germline V gene. Trimming took 1 base from V and 7 from J, leaving 4 bases between them. The CDR3 covers 10 residues. This CDR3 is CSVEGHEAFF. CDR3 in DNA: TGCAGCGTTGAAGGTCATGAAGCTTTCTTT.

The chain couples TRBV14 to TRBJ2-2; 7 bases line up with TRBD1. The V gene end was trimmed by 4 bases and the J gene end by 2 bases; junction bases not matched to a gene: 13. Germline V gene data show CDR1 as SGHDN and CDR2 as FVKESK. The CDR3 is 18 amino acids. The CDR3 DNA reads TGTGCCAGCAGCCCGTTACAGCGGACAGGAGTCAACACCGGGGAGCTGTTTTTT. It yields the protein CASSPLQRTGVNTGELFF.